Sequencing of this TCR beta chain was carried out in a study of T cell responses to AZD1222 COVID-19 vaccine. CDR1 and CDR2 (germline): LNHDA, SQIVND (reference sequence). The CDR3 loop spans 13 amino acids. V shed 4 bases, J shed 5 bases, and the junction held 4 bases outside the gene matches. Assay used: immunoSEQ multiplex PCR; TCRdb lists only in-frame clones, some missing. Of over 100,000 clones in the sample, around 89% were seen once. Sequencing was performed on peripheral blood, taken on day 0 of AZD1222 vaccination. The V and J genes are TRBV19 and TRBJ2-5; 7 bases match TRBD1. The receptor was isolated from an adult in good health. As DNA, the CDR3 is TGTGCCAGTAGTAGGCGACAGGGTGAGACCCAGTACTTC. Translating gives CASSRRQGETQYF.